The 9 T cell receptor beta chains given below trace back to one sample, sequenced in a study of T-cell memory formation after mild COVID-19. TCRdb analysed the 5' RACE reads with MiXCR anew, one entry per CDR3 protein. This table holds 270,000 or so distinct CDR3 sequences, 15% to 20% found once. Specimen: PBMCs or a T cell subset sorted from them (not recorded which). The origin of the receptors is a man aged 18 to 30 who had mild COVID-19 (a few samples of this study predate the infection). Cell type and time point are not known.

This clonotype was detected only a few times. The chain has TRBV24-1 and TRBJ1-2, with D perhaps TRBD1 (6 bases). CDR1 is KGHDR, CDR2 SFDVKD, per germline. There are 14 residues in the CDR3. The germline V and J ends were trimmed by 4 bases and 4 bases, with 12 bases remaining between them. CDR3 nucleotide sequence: TGTGCCACCAGTGACGGACAGTTCTCCTATGGCTACACCTTC. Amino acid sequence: CATSDGQFSYGYTF.

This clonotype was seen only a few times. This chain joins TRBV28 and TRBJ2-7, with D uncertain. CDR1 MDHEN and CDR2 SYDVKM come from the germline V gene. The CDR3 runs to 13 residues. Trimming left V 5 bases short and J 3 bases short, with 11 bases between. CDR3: CASSPQINYEQYV. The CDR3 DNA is TGTGCCAGCAGTCCTCAGATCAACTACGAGCAGTACGTC.

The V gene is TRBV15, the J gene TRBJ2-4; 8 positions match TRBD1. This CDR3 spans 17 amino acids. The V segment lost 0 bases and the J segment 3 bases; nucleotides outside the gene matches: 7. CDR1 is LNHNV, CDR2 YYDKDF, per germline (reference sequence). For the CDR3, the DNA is TGTGCCACCAGCAGAGATGACACAGGGGGTTTCAAAAACATTCAGTACTTC. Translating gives CATSRDDTGGFKNIQYF.

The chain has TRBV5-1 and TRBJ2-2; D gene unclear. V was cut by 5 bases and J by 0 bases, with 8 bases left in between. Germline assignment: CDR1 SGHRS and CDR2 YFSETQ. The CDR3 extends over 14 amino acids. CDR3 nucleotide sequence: TGCGCCAGCAGAAGTGCGACGAACACCGGGGAGCTGTTTTTT. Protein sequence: CASRSATNTGELFF.

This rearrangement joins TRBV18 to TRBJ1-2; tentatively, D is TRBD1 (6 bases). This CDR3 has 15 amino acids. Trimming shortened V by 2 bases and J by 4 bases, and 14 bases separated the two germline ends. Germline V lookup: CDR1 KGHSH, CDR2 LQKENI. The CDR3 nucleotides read TGTGCCAGCTCACCAACGGGGGGCGAGCTCTATGGCTACACCTTC. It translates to CASSPTGGELYGYTF.

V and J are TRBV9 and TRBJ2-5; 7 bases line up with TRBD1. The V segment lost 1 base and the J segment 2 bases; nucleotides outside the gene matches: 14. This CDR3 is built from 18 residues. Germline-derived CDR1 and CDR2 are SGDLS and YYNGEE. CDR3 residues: CASSVRARGQENQETQYF. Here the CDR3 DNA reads TGTGCCAGCAGCGTACGGGCGCGCGGACAGGAGAATCAAGAGACCCAGTACTTC.

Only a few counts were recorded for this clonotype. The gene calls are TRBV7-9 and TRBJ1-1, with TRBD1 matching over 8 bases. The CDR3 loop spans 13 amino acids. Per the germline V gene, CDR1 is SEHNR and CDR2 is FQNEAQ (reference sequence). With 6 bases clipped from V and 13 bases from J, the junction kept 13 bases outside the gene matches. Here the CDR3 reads CASRIGTGGVLFF. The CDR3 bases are TGTGCCAGCAGGATCGGGACAGGTGGCGTACTTTTCTTT.

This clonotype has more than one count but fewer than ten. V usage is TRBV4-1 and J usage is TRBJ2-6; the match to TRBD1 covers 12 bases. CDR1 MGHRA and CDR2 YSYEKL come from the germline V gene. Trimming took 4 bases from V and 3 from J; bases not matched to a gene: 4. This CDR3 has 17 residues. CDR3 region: CASSPGQGAFGANVLTF. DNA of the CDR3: TGCGCCAGCAGCCCGGGACAGGGGGCCTTTGGGGCCAACGTCCTGACTTTC.

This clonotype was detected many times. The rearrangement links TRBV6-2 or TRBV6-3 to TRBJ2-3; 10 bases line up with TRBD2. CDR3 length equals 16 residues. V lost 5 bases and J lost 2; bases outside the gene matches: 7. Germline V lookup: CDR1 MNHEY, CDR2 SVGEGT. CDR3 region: CASSPGTSVVTDTQYF. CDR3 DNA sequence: TGTGCCAGCAGTCCCGGGACTAGCGTCGTCACAGATACGCAGTATTTT.